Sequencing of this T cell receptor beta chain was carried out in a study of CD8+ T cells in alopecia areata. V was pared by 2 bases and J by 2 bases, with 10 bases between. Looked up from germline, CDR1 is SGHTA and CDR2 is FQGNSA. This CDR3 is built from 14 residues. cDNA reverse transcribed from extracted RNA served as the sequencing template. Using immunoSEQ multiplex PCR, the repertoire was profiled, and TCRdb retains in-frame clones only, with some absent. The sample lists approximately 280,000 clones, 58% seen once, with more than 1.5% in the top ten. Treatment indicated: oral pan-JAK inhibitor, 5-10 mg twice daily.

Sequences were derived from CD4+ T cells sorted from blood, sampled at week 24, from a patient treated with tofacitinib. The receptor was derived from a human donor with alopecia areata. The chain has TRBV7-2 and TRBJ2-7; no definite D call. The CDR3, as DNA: TGTGCCAGCAGCTTAAACAGCCGAACCTACGAGCAGTACTTC. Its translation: CASSLNSRTYEQYF.